This T cell receptor (beta chain) was observed in a study of cytomegalovirus exposure and HLA in healthy donors. To note about this clone: Its antigen is unknown.

V was clipped by 4 bases and J by 1 base; unmatched bases: 3. The CDR3 length is 15 residues. Germline V gene lookup returns CDR1 SGHRS and CDR2 YFSETQ. Study-wide findings and caveats: The study listed 164 cytomegalovirus-associated TCR beta chains. With later analysis, a missense DCLRE1C variant became linked to TCR beta V- and J-gene trimming. The productive fraction for most TCR beta V segments was about 90% or about 30% in an earlier analysis.

Primers for the PCR totalled 60 Vbeta and 13 Jbeta. The repertoire was sequenced with immunoSEQ multiplex PCR; TCRdb's copy has only in-frame clones and lacks some. The sample lists around 140,000 clones, approximately 77% occurring once. Healthy individuals who donated bone marrow served as the donors. Sequenced: PBMCs. The receptor was isolated from a middle-aged woman in good health and CMV-seronegative. J is TRBJ2-2 and V is TRBV5-1, with 8 bases lining up with TRBD1. The CDR3 here is CASSPGQVNTGELFF. The CDR3 DNA reads as TGCGCCAGCAGCCCGGGACAGGTGAACACCGGGGAGCTGTTTTTT.